This TCR beta chain was captured by sequencing in a study of T cells after yellow fever vaccination. General study findings and limits: Most primary-vaccination clones recurred post-booster (roughly 96% CD4, more than 85% CD8).

V was cut by 2 bases and J by 4 bases, with 6 bases left in between. The CDR3 runs 13 residues. Germline V gene lookup returns CDR1 SGHTS and CDR2 YDEGEE. TCRdb reprocessed the 5' RACE reads via MiXCR and lists one record per CDR3 protein. Among 500,000 to 650,000 distinct CDR3 sequences listed, 12% were seen once. About this clonotype itself: Its target is not known.

The chain joins TRBV5-8 to TRBJ2-2; D is uncertain. The receptor was isolated from a man aged 30 to 45 who received the YFV17D yellow fever vaccine. The material sequenced was PBMCs, taken on the day of the yellow fever booster vaccination. The CDR3: CASSFGPTGELFF. In nucleotides, the CDR3 is TGTGCCAGCAGCTTCGGGCCCACCGGGGAGCTGTTTTTT.